These 3 T cell receptor beta chains share one sample of origin, sequenced in a study of blood T cell repertoires in COVID-19. Clones were read by immunoSEQ multiplex PCR, and TCRdb kept only the in-frame ones, dropping some. In the table there are 200,000 to 250,000 clones, just under 85% of which are singletons. Sequencing was done on a sample of PBMCs or T cells enriched from blood (not recorded which). The receptors derive from a woman aged 40 to 50 with acute COVID-19.

This chain joins TRBV30 and TRBJ2-7; the match to TRBD1 covers 9 bases. The length of the CDR3 is 15 residues. V was pared by 3 bases and J by 2 bases, with 8 bases of the junction left unmatched. Germline V gene sequence: CDR1 GTSNPN, CDR2 SVGIG (reference sequence). CDR3 DNA: TGTGCCTGGAGGGCGTGGGGACAGGGTACCTACGAGCAGTACTTC. Residues: CAWRAWGQGTYEQYF.

The chain combines TRBV7-9 with TRBJ2-3; D is unresolved. Trimming shortened V by 6 bases and J by 6 bases, and 22 bases separated the two germline ends. CDR3 size: 16 residues. Germline lookup yields CDR1 SEHNR and CDR2 FQNEAQ (reference sequence). The CDR3 DNA reads TGTGCCAGCAGACCCCCCTTCCGGAGTGTCACGGATACGCAGTATTTT. Protein: CASRPPFRSVTDTQYF.

This sequence joins TRBV7-9 and TRBJ2-1; tentative D call: TRBD1 (5 bases). The CDR3 extends over 17 amino acids. Germline assignment: CDR1 SEHNR and CDR2 FQNEAQ (reference sequence). The V gene lost 0 bases and the J gene lost 0 bases, with 12 bases spanning the gap. Here the CDR3 DNA reads TGTGCCAGCAGCTTAGCCGGGTACAGGAGCTCCTACAATGAGCAGTTCTTC. Translating it yields CASSLAGYRSSYNEQFF.